This is a list of T cell receptor beta chains from one sample in a study of regulatory T cells in long-lasting Graves disease. Using its own MiXCR run on the multiplex PCR reads, TCRdb lists one record per CDR3 protein. The table lists around 450,000 distinct CDR3 sequences, around a fifth of them singletons, with roughly 7.7% in the top ten. Sequencing was performed on peripheral blood mononuclear cells (PBMCs), taken when the disease was refractory, from a patient treated with antithyroid drugs. The source of these receptors is a female donor with Graves disease. The CDR3 runs from the conserved cysteine through the conserved F or W. The D gene is left open where the match is weak. Clone size is not always given. Where it is, it says once, few, many or a class for expanded clones.

TRBV5-1	-	-	TRBJ1-4	TGCGCCAGCAACCGGGTCCCCAGGGAAAAACTGTTTTTT	CASNRVPREKLFF
TRBV29-1	TRBD2	-	TRBJ2-7	TGCAGTGTGCCCGGGACTAGCGGGAGCTACGAGCAGTACTTC	CSVPGTSGSYEQYF
TRBV11-3	-	-	TRBJ2-6	TGTGCCAGCAGCTTAGCGTTGGTCGGACAGAATGCCTCTGGGGCCAACGTCCTGACTTTC	CASSLALVGQNASGANVLTF
TRBV24-1	-	many	TRBJ2-7	TGTGCCACCAGTAATGGAGCCTACGAGCAGTACTTC	CATSNGAYEQYF
TRBV6-5	-	-	TRBJ2-2	TGTGCCAGCAGTTACAGGTCCGGGGAGCCGTTTTTT	CASSYRSGEPFF
TRBV29-1	-	few	TRBJ1-2	TGCAGCGTTGGGGGCGACGACTATGGCTACACCTTC	CSVGGDDYGYTF
TRBV7-3	-	-	TRBJ2-1	TGTGCCAGCAGCTCCAAGCCCGACAGGCCCAGCTCCTACAATGAGCAGTTCTTC	CASSSKPDRPSSYNEQFF
TRBV28	-	many	TRBJ1-1	TGTGCCAGCAGTTTCGAGGAGAAAACTGAAGCTTTCTTT	CASSFEEKTEAFF
TRBV6-1	-	few	TRBJ1-1	TGTGCCAGCACCCCCCCGGACAGACAAGCTTTCTTT	CASTPPDRQAFF
TRBV28	-	many	TRBJ1-1	TGTGCCAGCAGCAAAGCGTACAGCAGGGGCCTGGGCACTGAAGCTTTCTTT	CASSKAYSRGLGTEAFF
TRBV5-5	TRBD1	many	TRBJ1-1	TGTGCCAGCAGCTTGGGACAGGGGTTCTACACTGAAGCTTTCTTT	CASSLGQGFYTEAFF
TRBV7-6	-	-	TRBJ1-4	TGTGCCAGCAGCCGTTACCCGACAGCTCTAGCAACTAATGAAAAACTGTTTTTT	CASSRYPTALATNEKLFF
TRBV9	TRBD2	many	TRBJ2-5	TGTGCCAGCAGCTTGCGTAGCGGGGACTCGGGGACCCAGTACTTC	CASSLRSGDSGTQYF
TRBV6-1	-	many	TRBJ2-5	TGTGCCAGCAAGGGACACATAAGGGAGACCCAGTACTTC	CASKGHIRETQYF
TRBV28	-	few	TRBJ2-1	TGTGCCATCGGAGGGTGGGAGCAGTTCTTC	CAIGGWEQFF
TRBV14	-	-	TRBJ2-5	TGTGCCAGCAGCCAATTTTCGTGGCCGCAAGAGACCCAGTACTTC	CASSQFSWPQETQYF
TRBV24-1	-	many	TRBJ2-7	TGTGCCACCAGTGACCCGACTAGCTCCTACGAGCAGTACTTC	CATSDPTSSYEQYF
TRBV28	-	many	TRBJ2-5	TGTGCCAGCAGTGGTGACGAACAGGGTCAAGAGACCCAGTACTTC	CASSGDEQGQETQYF
TRBV4-1	TRBD1	-	TRBJ2-7	TGCGCCAGCAGCCAAACATCAGGGGGAGAATACGAGCAGTACTTC	CASSQTSGGEYEQYF